What follows are 20 T cell receptor beta chains derived from one specimen sequenced in a study of CD8+ T cells in alopecia areata. In each case, RNA was isolated and then reverse transcribed into cDNA as the sequencing template. Data came from immunoSEQ multiplex PCR; TCRdb stores just in-frame clones and leaves some out. The table has about 150,000 clones, about three fifths seen once. Sample treatment: oral pan-JAK inhibitor, 5-10 mg twice daily. The sequencing here drew on CD4+ T cells sorted from blood, taken at week 4, from a patient treated with tofacitinib. These receptors were collected from a human donor with alopecia areata.

In this sample, this clone turned up a few times. The chain uses TRBV15 and TRBJ2-5; D perhaps matches TRBD1 (6 bases). Trimming shortened V by 1 base and J by 2 bases, and 11 bases separated the two germline ends. CDR3 length: 15 amino acids. The V gene's germline CDR1 is LNHNV and CDR2 YYDKDF (reference sequence). CDR3 nucleotides: TGTGCCACCAGCAGAGTCGGTCAGGGGCAAGAGACCCAGTACTTC. This gives the protein CATSRVGQGQETQYF. The full variable domain, with the rest looked up from reference TRBV15 and TRBJ2-5, is DAMVIQNPRYQVTQFGKPVTLSCSQTLNHNVMYWYQQKSSQAPKLLFHYYDKDFNNEADTPDNFQSRRPNTSFCFLDIRSPGLGDTAMYLCATSRVGQGQETQYFGPGTRLLVL.

The chain carries TRBV15 and TRBJ1-2, with D unclear. V was shortened by 2 bases and J by 0 bases, with 7 bases between the two germline ends. Germline CDR1 reads LNHNV; CDR2 reads YYDKDF (reference sequence). This CDR3 has 14 amino acids. CDR3 in DNA: TGTGCCACCAGCAGACCGGGAGCTAACTATGGCTACACCTTC. Protein: CATSRPGANYGYTF.

The chain is built from TRBV18 and TRBJ1-2, with D unresolved. V was shortened by 2 bases and J by 2 bases, with 12 bases between the two germline ends. The CDR3 consists of 15 residues. The germline V gene has CDR1 KGHSH and CDR2 LQKENI. As DNA, the CDR3 is TGTGCCAGCTCACCAATGAAGGAGACCAACTATGGCTACACCTTC. Protein: CASSPMKETNYGYTF.

The gene calls are TRBV18 and TRBJ1-2; 7 bases agree with TRBD1. The CDR3 is 14 residues long. The J segment lost 2 bases and the V segment lost 6 bases, leaving 6 bases of the junction unmatched. Germline V gene sequence: CDR1 KGHSH, CDR2 LQKENI. CDR3: CASSAGTANYGYTF. The CDR3 DNA sequence: TGTGCCAGCTCGGCCGGGACAGCCAACTATGGCTACACCTTC.

V gene TRBV13 combines with J gene TRBJ2-7; 7 positions agree with TRBD1. Germline V gives CDR1 PRHDT, CDR2 FYEKMQ (reference sequence). V shed 5 bases, J shed 2 bases, and the junction held 9 bases outside the gene matches. This CDR3 comprises 15 residues. The CDR3 region is CASSREQGITYEQYF. CDR3 nucleotide sequence: TGTGCCAGCAGCCGAGAACAGGGGATTACCTACGAGCAGTACTTC.

V and J are TRBV2 and TRBJ2-5; D may be TRBD1 (5 bases). V was clipped by 4 bases and J by 3 bases, with 9 bases between them. This CDR3 contains 13 residues. Looked up from germline, CDR1 is SNHLY and CDR2 is FYNNEI. Here the CDR3 reads CASSVVREETQYF. The DNA for the CDR3 is TGTGCCAGCAGTGTCGTCAGGGAAGAGACCCAGTACTTC.

V usage is TRBV9 and J usage is TRBJ1-1; maybe TRBD1 (5 bases). The CDR3 totals 14 residues. CDR1 SGDLS and CDR2 YYNGEE come from the germline V gene. The V end lost 4 bases, the J end lost 3 bases, and 13 bases lay between the germline ends. CDR3 sequence reads: CASSPRRGHTEAFF. CDR3 coding DNA: TGTGCCAGCAGCCCCCGAAGGGGTCACACTGAAGCTTTCTTT.

This sequence joins TRBV7-6 and TRBJ1-2; D not resolved. This CDR3 spans 11 amino acids. V was trimmed by 6 bases and J by 10 bases, leaving 12 bases between them. Germline V gives CDR1 SGHVS, CDR2 FNYEAQ. CDR3 in DNA: TGTGCCAGCAGTAATCGGGAGGACTACACCTTC. This codes for CASSNREDYTF.

The chain carries TRBV30 and TRBJ2-1, with D possibly matching TRBD1 (6 bases). Between the trimmed V and J ends, which lost 1 base and 14 bases, there was a span of 12 bases. CDR1 GTSNPN and CDR2 SVGIG come from the germline V gene (reference sequence). The CDR3 runs 11 residues. Written as DNA, the CDR3 is TGTGCCTGGAGTGACGGGTCAGGGGAGTTCTTC. Amino acids: CAWSDGSGEFF.

This CDR3 is CASSLYGPTSSYNSPLHF. CDR3 coding DNA: TGTGCCAGCAGTTTATACGGACCGACTAGCTCCTATAATTCACCCCTCCACTTT. The V call is TRBV27, the J call TRBJ1-6; D uncertain. CDR1 and CDR2 from the germline V gene are MNHEY and SMNVEV (reference sequence). The CDR3 runs 18 residues. Trimming cost V 1 base and J 0 bases, with 13 bases left between them.

J is TRBJ2-7 and V is TRBV29-1, with D unclear. This CDR3 is 14 amino acids long. Germline V gene data show CDR1 as SQVTM and CDR2 as ANQGSEA. V lost 6 bases and J 0 bases, leaving 15 bases between the germline ends. CDR3 nucleotide sequence: TGCAGCGTAGCTGCCGGCTGGCCCTCCTACGAGCAGTACTTC. This encodes CSVAAGWPSYEQYF.

The CDR3 sequence: CASSQVVPGDTEAFF. In nucleotides, the CDR3 is TGTGCCAGCAGCCAAGTAGTCCCGGGAGACACTGAAGCTTTCTTT. The V gene is TRBV14, the J gene TRBJ1-1; no definite D call. Germline loops: CDR1 SGHDN, CDR2 FVKESK. Between the trimmed V and J ends, which lost 1 base and 3 bases, there was a span of 12 bases. This CDR3 is 15 amino acids long.

This sequence joins TRBV9 and TRBJ1-1; D gene ambiguous. The CDR3 contains 16 residues. The germline CDR1 and CDR2 sequences are SGDLS and YYNGEE. Trimming shortened V by 4 bases and J by 0 bases, and 16 bases separated the two germline ends. For the CDR3, the DNA is TGTGCCAGCAGCCCCGTACCAGGAGGCATGAACACTGAAGCTTTCTTT. Translation gives CASSPVPGGMNTEAFF.

The rearrangement uses TRBV5-6 and TRBJ2-1; TRBD2 might be the D (5 bases). CDR3 length equals 13 residues. The germline gives CDR1 SGHDT, CDR2 YYEEEE. Trimming left V 0 bases short and J 12 bases short, with 13 bases between. Written as DNA, the CDR3 is TGTGCCAGCAGCTTGGTCCGTGGAGGTGGGCAGTTCTTC. Protein product: CASSLVRGGGQFF.

This rearrangement joins TRBV29-1 to TRBJ1-1; tentative D call: TRBD1 (5 bases). Germline values: CDR1 SQVTM, CDR2 ANQGSEA. The CDR3 has 14 residues. Trimming stripped 1 base from V and 4 bases from J, with 13 bases between. DNA for the CDR3: TGCAGCGTTGAAGGGGACCGCCTAGGCACTGAAGCTTTCTTT. As protein: CSVEGDRLGTEAFF.

The CDR3 coding sequence is TGCAGTGCTAGAGTGACCGACCTTCAGTACTTC. Its translation is CSARVTDLQYF. The gene calls are TRBV20-1 and TRBJ2-4; D call uncertain. Trimming left V 1 base short and J 11 bases short, with 9 bases between. The germline gives CDR1 DFQATT, CDR2 SNEGSKA (reference sequence). This CDR3 has 11 amino acids.

CDR3 sequence (DNA): TGTGCCAGCAGTGAATCTCGGGGGGGCAATCAGCCCCAGCATTTT. Translating gives CASSESRGGNQPQHF. V usage is TRBV25-1 and J usage is TRBJ1-5; D is perhaps TRBD1 (5 bases). This CDR3 spans 15 amino acids. Trimming shortened V by 1 base and J by 2 bases, and 9 bases separated the two germline ends. CDR1 and CDR2 from the germline V gene are MGHDK and SYGVNS.

The chain couples TRBV7-3 to TRBJ2-3, with D uncertain. Trimming left V 4 bases short and J 0 bases short, with 5 bases between. The CDR3 is made up of 13 amino acids. Germline CDR1 is SGHTA and CDR2 is FQGTGA. CDR3 nucleotides: TGTGCCAGCAGCTCGACCAGCACAGATACGCAGTATTTT. It specifies CASSSTSTDTQYF.

This chain connects TRBV7-3 to TRBJ2-3, with 8 bases that match TRBD2. Trimming removed 5 bases from V and 6 bases from J; junction bases left unmatched: 7. From germline, CDR1 is SGHTA and CDR2 FQGTGA. This CDR3 spans 14 amino acids. CDR3 protein: CASSQALAGDTQYF. The DNA of the CDR3 is TGTGCCAGCAGCCAGGCGCTAGCGGGCGATACGCAGTATTTT. Drawing the rest from reference TRBV7-3 and TRBJ2-3, the complete variable domain is GAGVSQTPSNKVTEKGKYVELRCDPISGHTALYWYRQSLGQGPEFLIYFQGTGAADDSGLPNDRFFAVRPEGSVSTLKIQRTERGDSAVYLCASSQALAGDTQYFGPGTRLTVL.

This clone was counted a few times. CDR3 nucleotide sequence: TGTGCCAGCAGCGTAGACACCTTGAGCTCCTACGAGCAGTACTTC. Its translation: CASSVDTLSSYEQYF. The V call is TRBV9, the J call TRBJ2-7; D unclear. V lost 0 bases and J 0 bases, leaving 10 bases between the germline ends. CDR1 SGDLS and CDR2 YYNGEE come from the germline V gene. The CDR3 has 15 residues.